A selection of T cell receptor beta chains follows, all from one sample in a study of blood T cell repertoires in COVID-19. The repertoire was sequenced with immunoSEQ multiplex PCR; TCRdb's copy has only in-frame clones and lacks some. The sample has tens of thousands of clones; about 74% are singletons. Sequenced material: peripheral blood. These receptors were taken from a man in his 70s with COVID-19, enrolled during active disease. The CDR3 runs from the conserved cysteine through the conserved F or W. A D gene is named only where the DNA matches it firmly. Size is omitted from some rows. Given values are once, few, many or a class for expanded clones.

CDR3 protein	CDR3 DNA	V gene	J gene	D gene	clone size
CASNMDRGQPQHF	TGTGCCAGCAATATGGACAGGGGTCAGCCCCAGCATTTT	TRBV2	TRBJ1-5	TRBD1	once
CASSLDRSWKNIQYF	TGTGCCAGCAGCTTAGACAGGAGCTGGAAAAACATTCAGTACTTC	TRBV7-2	TRBJ2-4	.	few
CASSSNRGRFGEQYF	TGTGCCAGCAGCTCAAACAGGGGGCGGTTCGGCGAGCAGTACTTC	TRBV11-2	TRBJ2-7	TRBD1	medium-sized
CASSPTPQGANEKLFF	TGTGCCAGTAGTCCGACCCCACAGGGGGCTAATGAAAAACTGTTTTTT	TRBV19	TRBJ1-4	TRBD1	.
CASSYGQGGALYGYTF	TGTGCCAGCAGTTACGGGCAGGGAGGGGCTCTTTATGGCTACACCTTC	TRBV6-5	TRBJ1-2	.	.
CASSPDNYRNTEAFF	TGTGCCAGCTCACCGGACAATTACAGGAACACTGAAGCTTTCTTT	TRBV18	TRBJ1-1	.	.
CASSDPTGSYYNSPLHF	TGTGCCAGCAGTGACCCGACAGGCTCCTACTATAATTCACCCCTCCACTTT	TRBV6-1	TRBJ1-6	.	.
CAWSWGMREPADTQYF	TGTGCCTGGAGTTGGGGAATGAGGGAGCCCGCAGATACGCAGTATTTT	TRBV30	TRBJ2-3	.	.
CASSPSAGIAEAFF	TGTGCCAGCAGCCCCTCGGCAGGGATTGCTGAAGCTTTCTTT	TRBV9	TRBJ1-1	.	once
CASSQVTGLMNTEAFF	TGTGCCAGCAGCCAAGTGACAGGGTTGATGAACACTGAAGCTTTCTTT	TRBV14	TRBJ1-1	TRBD1	.
CASSVATGSTGEEQYF	TGTGCCAGCAGCGTAGCTACGGGGTCGACAGGGGAAGAGCAGTACTTC	TRBV9	TRBJ2-7	TRBD1	.
CASSTVLGTEAFF	TGTGCCAGCTCGACAGTCTTGGGCACTGAAGCTTTCTTT	TRBV6-4	TRBJ1-1	.	.
CSASSSVLEQYF	TGCAGTGCTAGTAGTAGTGTTTTGGAGCAGTACTTC	TRBV20-1	TRBJ2-7	.	.
CASSIPTEPLAGYTF	TGTGCCAGTAGTATTCCCACAGAACCTCTGGCGGGCTACACCTTC	TRBV19	TRBJ1-2	.	few
CASSLVVGTRLTGELFF	TGTGCCAGCAGCTTAGTAGTCGGGACACGACTCACCGGGGAGCTGTTTTTT	TRBV7-9	TRBJ2-2	.	.
CASSTRDRGLGTEAFF	TGTGCCAGCAGTACCCGGGACAGGGGATTGGGCACTGAAGCTTTCTTT	TRBV27	TRBJ1-1	TRBD1	once
CASSLVAGAGANVLTF	TGTGCCAGCAGCTTAGTAGCGGGAGCTGGGGCCAACGTCCTGACTTTC	TRBV7-2	TRBJ2-6	TRBD2	.
CASKAGGSYEQYF	TGTGCCAGCAAGGCAGGGGGTTCCTACGAGCAGTACTTC	TRBV2	TRBJ2-7	TRBD1	.
CASRRLAGGPSEQYF	TGCGCCAGCAGACGACTAGCGGGAGGGCCTAGCGAGCAGTACTTC	TRBV10-2	TRBJ2-7	TRBD2	.
CASSPSPWAGGPNYEQYF	TGTGCCAGCAGTCCCTCCCCATGGGCGGGAGGACCCAATTACGAGCAGTACTTC	TRBV28	TRBJ2-7	TRBD2	once